Listed below are T cell receptor beta chains from one sample, sequenced in a study of blood T cell repertoires in COVID-19. TCRdb's table, derived via immunoSEQ multiplex PCR, lists solely in-frame clones and lacks some. Here the sample spans 65,000 to 85,000 clones, about 73% being singletons. What was sequenced was peripheral blood. The receptors were sampled from a man aged 50-60 years with active or convalescent COVID-19. The CDR3 runs from the conserved cysteine through the conserved F or W. D genes are given only for firm matches. Some rows have no size entry. The others give once, few or many, or a class for an expanded clone.

NA,TRBJ1-2,TRBD1,TRBV6-5,TGTGCCAGCAGGAACCGGGACAGGGGGGACTATGGCTACACCTTC,CASRNRDRGDYGYTF
NA,TRBJ2-7,NA,TRBV27,TGTGCCAGCAGTTCCGGACAGAACTACGAGCAGTACTTC,CASSSGQNYEQYF
few,TRBJ2-3,TRBD2,TRBV7-3,TGTGCCAGCAGCGCTTCTAGCGGGGGGAGGGATACGCAGTATTTT,CASSASSGGRDTQYF
NA,TRBJ2-5,TRBD2,TRBV5-6,TGTGCCAGCAGCGGGGGACTAGCGATTGTAGCCACAGAGACCCAGTACTTC,CASSGGLAIVATETQYF
once,TRBJ2-2,TRBD2,TRBV5-4,TGTGCCAGCAGCGGCGACAGCGGGGGGCTCACCGGGGAGCTGTTTTTT,CASSGDSGGLTGELFF
few,TRBJ2-4,TRBD2,TRBV18,TGTGCCAGCTCACCACCGGGGACTAGCGGGATTGAAAACATTCAGTACTTC,CASSPPGTSGIENIQYF
few,TRBJ2-7,NA,TRBV4-3,TGCGCCAGCAGCCAAGGACGGGGGGCGTACGAGCAGTACTTC,CASSQGRGAYEQYF
once,TRBJ2-1,NA,TRBV7-2,TGTGCCAGCAGCCAGGGGCGTACTACGGGGAATGAGCAGTTCTTC,CASSQGRTTGNEQFF
NA,TRBJ2-3,NA,TRBV16,TGTGCCAGCAGCCTGTTCGGTGATACGCAGTATTTT,CASSLFGDTQYF
NA,TRBJ1-2,TRBD1,TRBV5-1,TGCGCCAGCAAAACAGGGGCTGAGGTTTATGGCTACACCTTC,CASKTGAEVYGYTF
NA,TRBJ1-3,TRBD1,TRBV2,TGTGCCAGCAGCGGGACAGGGTCGAACACCATATATTTT,CASSGTGSNTIYF
NA,TRBJ2-3,NA,TRBV6-6,TGTGCCAGCAGTTATCCGTACACAGATACGCAGTATTTT,CASSYPYTDTQYF
few,TRBJ1-2,NA,TRBV5-4,TGTGCCAGCAGCCCTGGGACTGCTAACTATGGCTACACCTTC,CASSPGTANYGYTF
NA,TRBJ2-7,TRBD2,TRBV3-1/TRBV3-2,TGTGCCAGCAGCTCGTCGGGGGGAAACGAGCAGTACTTC,CASSSSGGNEQYF
NA,TRBJ1-1,TRBD1,TRBV6-1,TGTGCCAGCAGTGAGACAGGGTTGAGAAAAGCTTTCTTT,CASSETGLRKAFF
NA,TRBJ1-6,NA,TRBV7-8,TGTGCCAGCAGCTTAAGGAGGGCCTCTTCACCCCTCCACTTT,CASSLRRASSPLHF
once,TRBJ2-3,NA,TRBV9,TGTGCCAGCAGCGTAGAGAGTAGCACAGATACGCAGTATTTT,CASSVESSTDTQYF
NA,TRBJ2-7,NA,TRBV30,TGTGCCTGGTCCCAGGGGCCCATTTCGTCCTACGAGCAGTACTTC,CAWSQGPISSYEQYF
NA,TRBJ2-4,TRBD1,TRBV18,TGTGCCAGCTCACCGGGGACAGGGGGCCCCAAGAAAAACATTCAGTACTTC,CASSPGTGGPKKNIQYF
few,TRBJ1-6,NA,TRBV5-3,TGTGCCAGAAGCACTCCGACACCGGAGGCCTATAATTCACCCCTCCACTTT,CARSTPTPEAYNSPLHF
few,TRBJ2-5,TRBD2,TRBV7-3,TGTGCCAGCAGCCCCACCCCGGGACTAGTGACCCAGTACTTC,CASSPTPGLVTQYF
NA,TRBJ1-2,NA,TRBV12-3/TRBV12-4,TGTGCCAGCAGTCCCGACAGGAACTATGGCTACACCTTC,CASSPDRNYGYTF
once,TRBJ1-2,NA,TRBV7-9,TGTGCCAGCAGCGCCGACATTTCAAGAGGGGGCTACACCTTC,CASSADISRGGYTF
NA,TRBJ2-7,TRBD1,TRBV6-1,TGTGCCAGCAGTGAAAGGCGGACAGGCGCCTCCTACGAGCAGTACTTC,CASSERRTGASYEQYF
NA,TRBJ2-7,TRBD1,TRBV9,TGTGCCAGCAGTCGACAGGGGGCATACGAGCAGTACTTC,CASSRQGAYEQYF
NA,TRBJ2-3,NA,TRBV19,TGTGCCAGTAGTGCCCCCCGGGTTGAGGGAACAGATACGCAGTATTTT,CASSAPRVEGTDTQYF
once,TRBJ1-1,NA,TRBV3-1/TRBV3-2,TGTGCCAGCAGCAGGGGGAACACTGAAGCTTTCTTT,CASSRGNTEAFF
few,TRBJ1-4,NA,TRBV11-2,TGTGCCAGCAGCTTAGGAAGGGGGGGTGAAAAACTGTTTTTT,CASSLGRGGEKLFF
NA,TRBJ1-1,NA,TRBV2,TGTGCCAGCAGTGGGCAGATTGAAGCTTTCTTT,CASSGQIEAFF
NA,TRBJ1-4,NA,TRBV12-3/TRBV12-4,TGTGCCAGCAGTTCGCTTCAGGTAGAACTGTTTTTT,CASSSLQVELFF
NA,TRBJ2-7,TRBD1,TRBV5-1,TGCGCCAGCAGCTTGGGTGACAGGGGGGTCTACGAGCAGTACTTC,CASSLGDRGVYEQYF
NA,TRBJ1-2,NA,TRBV7-3,TGTGCCAGCAGCCTCACAGGGATCGATGGCTACACCTTC,CASSLTGIDGYTF
NA,TRBJ2-3,NA,TRBV6-5,TGTGCCAGCAGGGAGGGCCTCAGCGGCTGGGATACGCAGTATTTT,CASREGLSGWDTQYF
few,TRBJ1-5,NA,TRBV19,TGTGCCAGTAGTGGGGGCGGCAGAAATCAGCCCCAGCATTTT,CASSGGGRNQPQHF
NA,TRBJ2-7,TRBD2,TRBV6-5,TGTGCCAGCAGTTGGGGGACTAGCGGGGGCCCCTACGAGCAGTACTTC,CASSWGTSGGPYEQYF
NA,TRBJ1-4,NA,TRBV6-1,TGTGCCAGCAGTGAAGGAGGGTCCGCCGAAAAACTGTTTTTT,CASSEGGSAEKLFF
NA,TRBJ1-1,NA,TRBV11-2,TGTGCCAGCAGCTTAGGTCGGCAGGGCCCCAATGAAGCTTTCTTT,CASSLGRQGPNEAFF
NA,TRBJ1-1,TRBD1,TRBV30,TGTGCCTGGGTTCCGCGTGGAAGGGACAGGGCCACTGAAGCTTTCTTT,CAWVPRGRDRATEAFF
NA,TRBJ2-7,NA,TRBV18,TGTGCCAGCTCACTGGGGGCCCTTACCTACGAGCAGTACTTC,CASSLGALTYEQYF
NA,TRBJ1-5,NA,TRBV6-1,TGTGCCAGCAGTGACGGAAGGGGGTGGCAGCCCCAGCATTTT,CASSDGRGWQPQHF
NA,TRBJ2-1,NA,TRBV6-2/TRBV6-3,TGTGCCAGCACCCCCGGAGACTCATCGAATGAGCAGTTCTTC,CASTPGDSSNEQFF
NA,TRBJ1-2,NA,TRBV19,TGTGCCAGTAGTATCACAGGAGGGGCTAACTATGGCTACACCTTC,CASSITGGANYGYTF
NA,TRBJ1-5,NA,TRBV27,TGTGCCAGCAGCATACAGGGTGGGGGTCAGCCCCAGCATTTT,CASSIQGGGQPQHF
NA,TRBJ1-6,TRBD1,TRBV19,TGTGCCAGTAGTGGGGGGACAGGCTCAGGGTCACCCCTCCACTTT,CASSGGTGSGSPLHF
few,TRBJ2-1,NA,TRBV4-3,TGCGCCAGCAGCCAAGAAGGGACATCATACAATGAGCAGTTCTTC,CASSQEGTSYNEQFF
NA,TRBJ1-1,NA,TRBV6-1,TGTGCCAGCAGTGAAGTCGGGGGGTTCGCTGAAGCTTTCTTT,CASSEVGGFAEAFF
NA,TRBJ2-5,TRBD1,TRBV19,TGTGCCAGTAGTATGACAGGGGGCCGAGAGACCCAGTACTTC,CASSMTGGRETQYF
NA,TRBJ2-7,NA,TRBV7-8,TGTGCCAGCAGCTTAGAACTAGCCGGAAGCTACGAGCAGTACTTC,CASSLELAGSYEQYF
few,TRBJ2-6,NA,TRBV27,TGTGCCAGCAACCCAACTGGAGTCTCTGGGGCCAACGTCCTGACTTTC,CASNPTGVSGANVLTF
NA,TRBJ1-1,TRBD1,TRBV11-2,TGTGCCAGCAGCTCAGGGGGCGACACTGAAGCTTTCTTT,CASSSGGDTEAFF
NA,TRBJ1-2,NA,TRBV28,TGTGCCAGCAGTTTACCCGACAGATACTATGGCTACACCTTC,CASSLPDRYYGYTF
once,TRBJ2-3,TRBD1,TRBV19,TGTGCCAGTAGTAACAAACAGGGGACGGGCCTTTCTGATACGCAGTATTTT,CASSNKQGTGLSDTQYF
NA,TRBJ2-7,TRBD1,TRBV10-1,TGCGCCAGCAGTGACCGGGTGGGACAGAGAGCCCCCGAGCAGTACTTC,CASSDRVGQRAPEQYF
NA,TRBJ1-1,NA,TRBV3-1/TRBV3-2,TGTGCCAGCAGCTCACAGGGCGGGAGCACTGAAGCTTTCTTT,CASSSQGGSTEAFF
NA,TRBJ2-7,NA,TRBV28,TGTGCCAGCAGTTCTTCACAGGGAAATCGCTACGAGCAGTACTTC,CASSSSQGNRYEQYF
NA,TRBJ2-2,TRBD1,TRBV4-3,TGCGCCAGCAGCCGCGCCGGGACAGGGTTTCAGGGGACGAGGGCCGGGGAGCTGTTTTTT,CASSRAGTGFQGTRAGELFF
NA,TRBJ2-7,TRBD2,TRBV4-1,TGCGCCAGCAGCCAAGGTTTAGCGGGGGGGTTAGCCTACGAGCAGTACTTC,CASSQGLAGGLAYEQYF
NA,TRBJ1-1,TRBD1,TRBV9,TGTGCCAGCAGCGTAGGACAGGGAATGACTGAAGCTTTCTTT,CASSVGQGMTEAFF
NA,TRBJ1-1,NA,TRBV3-1/TRBV3-2,TGTGCCAGCAGCCAAACGATCGAGGTGAACACTGAAGCTTTCTTT,CASSQTIEVNTEAFF
NA,TRBJ1-1,NA,TRBV10-3,TGTGCCATCAGTCCAATGCTAGGGGTGGGCACTGAAGCTTTCTTT,CAISPMLGVGTEAFF